Listed below are T cell receptor beta chains from one sample, sequenced in a study of blood T cell repertoires in COVID-19. TCRdb's copy holds only in-frame clones and misses some; the assay was immunoSEQ multiplex PCR. Among fewer than 200,000 clones listed, just under 80% were seen once. Sequenced sample: peripheral blood. These receptors all come from a man aged 65 to 85 with active or convalescent COVID-19. Each CDR3 is given with its conserved first and last residue. D genes are given only for firm matches. Only some rows state a clone size, as once, few, many or a class for expanded clones.

v_call: TRBV27
j_call: TRBJ2-2
d_call: TRBD1
clone_size: -
cdr3_aa: CATGDRTKTGELFF
cdr3_nt: TGTGCCACGGGGGACAGGACAAAAACCGGGGAGCTGTTTTTT

v_call: TRBV2
j_call: TRBJ1-1
d_call: -
clone_size: -
cdr3_aa: CASNGNMRAFF
cdr3_nt: TGTGCCAGCAACGGGAATATGAGGGCTTTCTTT

v_call: TRBV15
j_call: TRBJ1-5
d_call: -
clone_size: -
cdr3_aa: CATSSSSRDQPQHF
cdr3_nt: TGTGCCACCAGCAGTAGTAGTCGAGATCAGCCCCAGCATTTT

v_call: TRBV30
j_call: TRBJ2-3
d_call: TRBD2
clone_size: -
cdr3_aa: CAWVLAGGPDTQYF
cdr3_nt: TGTGCCTGGGTACTAGCGGGGGGGCCGGATACGCAGTATTTT

v_call: TRBV7-9
j_call: TRBJ1-6
d_call: -
clone_size: -
cdr3_aa: CASSSPGLGNSPLHF
cdr3_nt: TGTGCCAGCAGCTCTCCGGGACTAGGGAATTCACCCCTCCACTTT

v_call: TRBV15
j_call: TRBJ2-3
d_call: TRBD2
clone_size: -
cdr3_aa: CATSRDSGRALPSTDTQYF
cdr3_nt: TGTGCCACCAGCAGAGATAGCGGGAGGGCTCTACCTAGCACAGATACGCAGTATTTT

v_call: TRBV5-1
j_call: TRBJ2-7
d_call: TRBD2
clone_size: -
cdr3_aa: CASSFGTTGEQYF
cdr3_nt: TGCGCCAGCAGCTTCGGGACTACCGGAGAGCAGTACTTC

v_call: TRBV5-6
j_call: TRBJ2-7
d_call: TRBD2
clone_size: -
cdr3_aa: CASSSVTSGGFVSYEQYF
cdr3_nt: TGTGCCAGCAGCTCCGTAACTAGCGGGGGGTTCGTCTCCTACGAGCAGTACTTC

v_call: TRBV19
j_call: TRBJ1-1
d_call: -
clone_size: few
cdr3_aa: CASRDGGAFYTEAFF
cdr3_nt: TGTGCCAGTAGGGACGGGGGGGCATTCTACACTGAAGCTTTCTTT

v_call: TRBV3-1/TRBV3-2
j_call: TRBJ2-1
d_call: -
clone_size: -
cdr3_aa: CASSQGPSGRYNEQFF
cdr3_nt: TGTGCCAGCAGCCAAGGTCCAAGCGGTAGATACAATGAGCAGTTCTTC

v_call: TRBV7-8
j_call: TRBJ2-2
d_call: -
clone_size: -
cdr3_aa: CASSLGPVTGELFF
cdr3_nt: TGTGCCAGCAGCTTAGGGCCAGTTACCGGGGAGCTGTTTTTT

v_call: TRBV5-1
j_call: TRBJ2-1
d_call: TRBD2
clone_size: -
cdr3_aa: CASSAQGGVSSYNEQFF
cdr3_nt: TGCGCCAGCAGCGCTCAGGGAGGGGTTAGCTCCTACAATGAGCAGTTCTTC

v_call: TRBV10-3
j_call: TRBJ2-3
d_call: TRBD2
clone_size: -
cdr3_aa: CAISESKGTSGSIGTNTDTQYF
cdr3_nt: TGTGCCATCAGTGAGTCGAAGGGGACTAGCGGGAGCATTGGGACGAACACAGATACGCAGTATTTT

v_call: TRBV4-1
j_call: TRBJ2-7
d_call: -
clone_size: -
cdr3_aa: CASSLGLGAYEQYF
cdr3_nt: TGCGCCAGCAGCCTAGGACTGGGAGCCTACGAGCAGTACTTC